This T cell receptor beta chain is drawn from a study of blood T cell repertoires in COVID-19. Study as a whole: COVID-19 samples, acute and convalescent, were from the United States, Italy and Spain. PBMCs, B-cell-depleted T cells, or T cells provided the cDNA or gDNA that made up the material.

Original methodology: Cell counts per sample came from amplifying reference gene primers. Generated by immunoSEQ multiplex PCR, the TCRdb table keeps only in-frame clones and is missing some. V, J and clone size were drawn from that table, and D and trimming were deduced from the DNA. Of approximately 250,000 clones listed, 84% are singletons. V lost 6 bases and J lost 2; bases outside the gene matches: 5. Germline CDR1 reads MNHEY; CDR2 reads SVGEGT. The CDR3 length is 14 residues. The clonotype originates from a human donor in a cohort sampled during active COVID-19. The chain recombines TRBV6-2 or TRBV6-3 with TRBJ2-7, with 9 bases matching TRBD1. The source material was peripheral blood. CDR3 coding DNA: TGTGCCAGCAGCCGGGACAGGGATACCTACGAGCAGTACTTC. It yields the protein CASSRDRDTYEQYF.